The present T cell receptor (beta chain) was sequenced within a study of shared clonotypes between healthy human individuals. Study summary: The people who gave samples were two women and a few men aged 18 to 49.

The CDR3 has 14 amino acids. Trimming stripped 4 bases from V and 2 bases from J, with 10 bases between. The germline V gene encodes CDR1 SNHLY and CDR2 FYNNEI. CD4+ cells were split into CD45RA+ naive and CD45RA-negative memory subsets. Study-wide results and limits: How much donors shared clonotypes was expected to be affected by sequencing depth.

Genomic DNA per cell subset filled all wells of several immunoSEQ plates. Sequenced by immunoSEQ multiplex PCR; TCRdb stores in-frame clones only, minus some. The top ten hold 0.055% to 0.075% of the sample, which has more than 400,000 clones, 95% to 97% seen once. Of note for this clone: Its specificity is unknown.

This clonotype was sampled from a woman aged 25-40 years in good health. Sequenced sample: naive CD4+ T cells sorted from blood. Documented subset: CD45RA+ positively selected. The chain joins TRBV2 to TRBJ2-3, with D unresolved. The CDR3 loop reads CASSVSPITDTQYF. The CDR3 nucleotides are TGTGCCAGCAGTGTTTCCCCAATCACAGATACGCAGTATTTT.